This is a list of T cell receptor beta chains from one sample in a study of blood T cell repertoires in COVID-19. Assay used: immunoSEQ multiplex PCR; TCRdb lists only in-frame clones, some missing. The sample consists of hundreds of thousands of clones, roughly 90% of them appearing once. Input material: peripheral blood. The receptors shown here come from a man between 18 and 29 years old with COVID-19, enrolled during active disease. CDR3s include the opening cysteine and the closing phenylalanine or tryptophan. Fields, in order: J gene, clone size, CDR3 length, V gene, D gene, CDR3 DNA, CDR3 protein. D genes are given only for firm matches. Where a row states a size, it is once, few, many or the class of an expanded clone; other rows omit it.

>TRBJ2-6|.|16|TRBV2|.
TGTGCCAGCAGTGAAGCGCGAAGTCCCGGGGCCAACGTCCTGACTTTC
CASSEARSPGANVLTF
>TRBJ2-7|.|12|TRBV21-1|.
TGTGCCAGCAGCAAAGGGGGACTGGGGAAGTACTTC
CASSKGGLGKYF
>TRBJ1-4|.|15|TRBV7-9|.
TGTGCCTCCCGACTCGGGGGGGCTTCTAATGAAAAACTGTTTTTT
CASRLGGASNEKLFF
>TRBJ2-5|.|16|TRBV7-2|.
TGTGCCAGCAGCTTACCCAGCCACAGGGACGGTGAGACCCAGTACTTC
CASSLPSHRDGETQYF
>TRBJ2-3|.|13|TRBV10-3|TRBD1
TGTGCTCTCCGTGGGACAGGGTCAGATACGCAGTATTTT
CALRGTGSDTQYF
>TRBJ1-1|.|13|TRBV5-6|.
TGTGCCAGCAGCAGACGACCGGGAGATGAAGCTTTCTTT
CASSRRPGDEAFF
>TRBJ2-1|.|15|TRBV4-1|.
TGCGCCAGCAGCCAAGAATGGCGGGGTTACAATGAGCAGTTCTTC
CASSQEWRGYNEQFF
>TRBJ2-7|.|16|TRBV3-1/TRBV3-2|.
TGTGCCAGCAGCCAAGATATCGCTAGCGTCTCCTACGAGCAGTACTTC
CASSQDIASVSYEQYF
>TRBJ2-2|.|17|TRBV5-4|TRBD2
TGTGCCAGCAGCTTGTTAACCCTAGCGGGGAATACCGGGGAGCTGTTTTTT
CASSLLTLAGNTGELFF
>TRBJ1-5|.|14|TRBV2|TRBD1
TGTGCCAGCAGTGGGGGGACAGACAATCAGCCCCAGCATTTT
CASSGGTDNQPQHF
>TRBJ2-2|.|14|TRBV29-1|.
TGCAGCGGAGGACAGAGACTAGCCACCGGGGAGCTGTTTTTT
CSGGQRLATGELFF
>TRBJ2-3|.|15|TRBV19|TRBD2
TGTGCCAGTAGTGCTAGCGGGGGGAACACAGATACGCAGTATTTT
CASSASGGNTDTQYF
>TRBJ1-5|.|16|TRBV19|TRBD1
TGTGCCAGTAGCCCCGGGACAGGGAGAGTAAATCAGCCCCAGCATTTT
CASSPGTGRVNQPQHF
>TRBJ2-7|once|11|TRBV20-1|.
TGCAGTGCCCTCAGGGGAAACGAGCAGTACTTC
CSALRGNEQYF
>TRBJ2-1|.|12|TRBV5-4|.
TGTGCCAGCAGCAAGGGGTCGGATGAGCAGTTCTTC
CASSKGSDEQFF
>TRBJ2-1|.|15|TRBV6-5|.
TGTGCCAGCAGCCCCCGGGGGAGCTCCTACAATGAGCAGTTCTTC
CASSPRGSSYNEQFF
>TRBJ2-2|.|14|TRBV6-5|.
TGTGCCAGCAGTCTCCGGAAGCGGGCCGGGGAGCTGTTTTTT
CASSLRKRAGELFF
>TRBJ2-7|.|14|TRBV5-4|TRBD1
TGTGCCAGCAGCCCCGGGACAGGTTCCTACGAGCAGTACTTC
CASSPGTGSYEQYF
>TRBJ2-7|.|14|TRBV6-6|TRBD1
TGTGCCAGCATTGCCGGGACAGGCCTCTGGGAGCAGTACTTC
CASIAGTGLWEQYF
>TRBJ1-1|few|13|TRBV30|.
TGTGCCTGGAGTGTAAGGGGGAACACTGAAGCTTTCTTT
CAWSVRGNTEAFF
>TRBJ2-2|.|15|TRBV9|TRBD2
TGTGCCAGCAGCATTCTGGGGGGGTCCACCGGGGAGCTGTTTTTT
CASSILGGSTGELFF
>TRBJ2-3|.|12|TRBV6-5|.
TGTGCCACCCGGGCGGGGACGGGTACGCAGTATTTT
CATRAGTGTQYF
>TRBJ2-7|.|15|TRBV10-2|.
TGCGCCAGCAGTGAGTCGATAGCTATCTCCTACGAGCAGTACTTC
CASSESIAISYEQYF
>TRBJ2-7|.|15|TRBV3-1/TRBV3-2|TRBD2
TGTGCCAGCAGCCAACCGACTAGCGGGAGTTACGAGCAGTACTTC
CASSQPTSGSYEQYF
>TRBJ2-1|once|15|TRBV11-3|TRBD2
TGTGCCAGCAGCTTCGGCGCGGGGGAATACAATGAGCAGTTCTTC
CASSFGAGEYNEQFF
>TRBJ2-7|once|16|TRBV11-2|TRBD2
TGTGCCAGCAGCTTAGATCTGGGTAGCGGGACCTACGAGCAGTACTTC
CASSLDLGSGTYEQYF
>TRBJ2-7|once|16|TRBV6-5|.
TGTGCCAGCAGTTACTTACCTAGCGCTAGCTCCTACGAGCAGTACTTC
CASSYLPSASSYEQYF
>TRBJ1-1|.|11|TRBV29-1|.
TGCAGCGTTGGGAGGGCCACTGAAGCTTTCTTT
CSVGRATEAFF